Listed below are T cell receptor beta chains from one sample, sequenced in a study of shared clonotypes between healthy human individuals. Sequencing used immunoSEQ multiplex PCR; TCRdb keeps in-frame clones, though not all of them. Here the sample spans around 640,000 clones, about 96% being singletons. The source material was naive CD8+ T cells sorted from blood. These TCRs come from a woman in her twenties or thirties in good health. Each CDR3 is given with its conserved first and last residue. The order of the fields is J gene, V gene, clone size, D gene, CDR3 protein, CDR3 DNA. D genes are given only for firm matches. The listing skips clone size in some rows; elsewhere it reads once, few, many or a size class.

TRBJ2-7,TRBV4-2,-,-,CASSQLIRLDRPYEQYF,TGTGCCAGCAGCCAACTGATAAGGCTAGATCGTCCCTACGAGCAGTACTTC
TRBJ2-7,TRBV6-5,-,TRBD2,CATIAGVTYEQYF,TGTGCCACCATAGCGGGAGTTACTTACGAGCAGTACTTC
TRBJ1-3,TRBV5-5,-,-,CASSLGALVGNTIYF,TGTGCCAGCAGCCTGGGCGCACTGGTAGGAAACACCATATATTTT
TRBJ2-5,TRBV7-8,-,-,CASSLDGEETQYF,TGTGCCAGCAGCTTGGACGGTGAAGAGACCCAGTACTTC
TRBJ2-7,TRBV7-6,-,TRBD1,CASSLDHRGSYEQYF,TGTGCCAGCAGCTTGGACCACAGGGGCTCCTACGAGCAGTACTTC
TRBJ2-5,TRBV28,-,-,CASTLSETQYF,TGTGCCAGCACCTTATCGGAGACCCAGTACTTC
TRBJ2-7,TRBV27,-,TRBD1,CASSQGDRASYEQYF,TGTGCCAGCAGTCAAGGGGACAGGGCTTCCTACGAGCAGTACTTC
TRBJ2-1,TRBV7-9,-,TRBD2,CASSINSGRNEQFF,TGTGCCAGCAGCATAAATAGCGGGAGAAATGAGCAGTTCTTC
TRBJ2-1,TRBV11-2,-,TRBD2,CASTLRLAGVIWYNEQFF,TGTGCCAGCACCCTGCGCCTAGCGGGAGTGATTTGGTACAATGAGCAGTTCTTC
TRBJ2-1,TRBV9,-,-,CASSVAGQGWGNEQFF,TGTGCCAGCAGCGTAGCTGGGCAGGGGTGGGGAAATGAGCAGTTCTTC
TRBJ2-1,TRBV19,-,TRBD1,CASSIPGQTRGEQFF,TGTGCCAGTAGTATCCCGGGACAGACACGGGGTGAGCAGTTCTTC
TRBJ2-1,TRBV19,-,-,CASSIDGVRVGNEQFF,TGTGCCAGTAGTATAGATGGGGTAAGAGTCGGGAATGAGCAGTTCTTC
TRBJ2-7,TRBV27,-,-,CASSLGVRGYYEQYF,TGTGCCAGCAGTTTGGGCGTGCGGGGCTACTACGAGCAGTACTTC
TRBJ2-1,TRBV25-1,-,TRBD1,CATGQGGYNEQFF,TGTGCCACCGGACAGGGAGGATACAATGAGCAGTTCTTC
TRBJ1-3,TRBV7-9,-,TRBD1,CASSPTDRDTIYF,TGTGCCAGCAGCCCCACGGACAGGGATACCATATATTTT
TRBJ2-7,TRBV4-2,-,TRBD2,CASSQAAPSGRREQYF,TGTGCCAGCAGCCAAGCCGCCCCTAGCGGGAGGCGCGAGCAGTACTTC
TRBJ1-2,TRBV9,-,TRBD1,CASSGWTGGQSYGYTF,TGTGCCAGCAGCGGATGGACAGGGGGCCAAAGCTATGGCTACACCTTC
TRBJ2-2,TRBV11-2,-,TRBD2,CASSLSWEGNTGELFF,TGTGCCAGCAGCTTATCTTGGGAGGGGAACACCGGGGAGCTGTTTTTT
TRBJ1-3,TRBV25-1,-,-,CASSADLSSGNTIYF,TGTGCCAGCAGTGCCGACCTGAGCTCTGGAAACACCATATATTTT
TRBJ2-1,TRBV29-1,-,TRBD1,CSIGGAGNEQFF,TGCAGCATAGGGGGCGCAGGCAATGAGCAGTTCTTC
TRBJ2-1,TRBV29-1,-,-,CSVVGRYNEQFF,TGCAGCGTTGTTGGAAGATACAATGAGCAGTTCTTC
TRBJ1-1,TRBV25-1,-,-,CASSDRYTEAFF,TGTGCCAGCAGTGACAGATACACTGAAGCTTTCTTT
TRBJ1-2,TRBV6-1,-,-,CASPGEYGYTF,TGTGCCAGCCCGGGGGAGTATGGCTACACCTTC
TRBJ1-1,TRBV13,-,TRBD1,CASSPRGQGNTEAFF,TGTGCCAGCAGCCCGCGGGGACAGGGTAACACTGAAGCTTTCTTT
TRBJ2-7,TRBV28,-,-,CASSLSAYEQYF,TGTGCCAGCAGTTTATCCGCCTACGAGCAGTACTTC
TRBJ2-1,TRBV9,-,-,CASSPGSNEQFF,TGTGCCAGCAGCCCTGGGAGCAATGAGCAGTTCTTC
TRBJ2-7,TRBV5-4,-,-,CASSVQQGYEQYF,TGTGCCAGCAGCGTACAACAGGGTTACGAGCAGTACTTC
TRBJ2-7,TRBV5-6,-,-,CASSLGTYEQYF,TGTGCCAGCAGCTTGGGGACCTACGAGCAGTACTTC
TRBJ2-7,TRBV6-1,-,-,CASSVIRDSYEQYF,TGTGCCAGCAGTGTGATCCGGGACTCCTACGAGCAGTACTTC
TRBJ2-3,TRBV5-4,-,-,CASSLEVQTPWVYF,TGTGCCAGCAGCTTGGAGGTTCAAACTCCCTGGGTGTATTTT
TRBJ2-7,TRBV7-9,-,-,CASSLKGARASYEQYF,TGTGCCAGCAGCTTGAAGGGAGCGCGAGCTTCCTACGAGCAGTACTTC
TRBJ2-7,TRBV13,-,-,CASRTGSSYEQYF,TGTGCCAGCCGCACCGGGAGCTCCTACGAGCAGTACTTC
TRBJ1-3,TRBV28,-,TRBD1,CASSPGQGGPGNTIYF,TGTGCCAGCAGTCCGGGACAGGGCGGGCCTGGAAACACCATATATTTT
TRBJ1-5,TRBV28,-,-,CASLARYDSNQPQHF,TGTGCCAGTTTGGCGCGGTACGATAGCAATCAGCCCCAGCATTTT
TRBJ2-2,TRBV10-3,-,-,CAISDGNTGELFF,TGTGCCATCAGTGACGGCAACACCGGGGAGCTGTTTTTT
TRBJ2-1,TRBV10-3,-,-,CATDMWGESSYNEQFF,TGTGCCACAGATATGTGGGGGGAGAGCTCCTACAATGAGCAGTTCTTC
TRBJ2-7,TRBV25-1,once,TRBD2,CANKGTRVQGEQYF,TGTGCCAACAAAGGGACTAGGGTTCAGGGCGAGCAGTACTTC
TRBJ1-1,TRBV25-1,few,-,CASSAHRGTGGTEAFF,TGTGCCAGCAGTGCCCACCGAGGGACGGGGGGCACTGAAGCTTTCTTT
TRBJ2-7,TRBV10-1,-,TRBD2,CASSESLADINYEQYF,TGCGCCAGCAGTGAGTCCCTAGCGGACATAAACTACGAGCAGTACTTC